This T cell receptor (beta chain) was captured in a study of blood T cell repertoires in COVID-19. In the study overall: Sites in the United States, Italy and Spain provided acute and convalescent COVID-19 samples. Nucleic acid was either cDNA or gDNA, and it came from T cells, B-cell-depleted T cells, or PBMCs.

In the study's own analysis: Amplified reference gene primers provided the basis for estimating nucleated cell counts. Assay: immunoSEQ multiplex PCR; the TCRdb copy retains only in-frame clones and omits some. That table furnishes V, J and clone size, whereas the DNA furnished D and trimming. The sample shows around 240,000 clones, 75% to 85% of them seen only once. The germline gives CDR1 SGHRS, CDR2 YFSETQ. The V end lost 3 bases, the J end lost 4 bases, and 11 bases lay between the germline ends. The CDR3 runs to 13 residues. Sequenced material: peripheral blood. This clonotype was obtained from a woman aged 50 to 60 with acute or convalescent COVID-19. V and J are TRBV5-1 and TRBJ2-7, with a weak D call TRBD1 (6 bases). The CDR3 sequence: CASSSDRIYEQYF. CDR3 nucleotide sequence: TGCGCCAGCAGCTCAGACAGGATTTACGAGCAGTACTTC.